The 18 T cell receptor beta chains below all came from one sample that was sequenced in a study of blood T cell repertoires in COVID-19. TCRdb keeps only in-frame clones here, not all; method: immunoSEQ multiplex PCR. The table has over 100,000 clones, 60% to 75% seen once. The source material was peripheral blood. The receptors originated from a woman aged 70-85 years with acute or convalescent COVID-19.

The chain couples TRBV19 to TRBJ1-5, with 10 bases that match TRBD1. Germline CDR1 and CDR2: LNHDA and SQIVND (reference sequence). Trimming at V came to 9 bases and at J to 4 bases, leaving 3 bases not matched to a gene. The CDR3 totals 13 residues. This CDR3 is CASRTGGNQPQHF. DNA of the CDR3: TGTGCCAGCCGGACAGGGGGAAATCAGCCCCAGCATTTT.

This chain joins TRBV30 and TRBJ2-5; the match to TRBD1 covers 7 bases. The ends lost 2 bases at V and 2 bases at J; junction bases unmatched: 2. The CDR3 totals 13 residues. The germline CDR1 and CDR2 sequences are GTSNPN and SVGIG (reference sequence). CDR3 region: CAWSMTGQETQYF. CDR3 in DNA: TGTGCCTGGAGTATGACAGGGCAAGAGACCCAGTACTTC.

This clone appeared a few times. The V call is TRBV27, the J call TRBJ1-2; D is uncertain. CDR1 MNHEY and CDR2 SMNVEV come from the germline V gene (reference sequence). Trimming pared 4 bases from V and 2 bases from J, leaving 8 bases between. The CDR3 loop spans 13 amino acids. This chain's CDR3 is CASSYRVNYGYTF. DNA of the CDR3: TGTGCCAGCAGTTACCGGGTCAACTATGGCTACACCTTC.

The CDR3 sequence is CSRDYNEQFF. In DNA, the CDR3 is TGCAGCCGGGACTACAATGAGCAGTTCTTC. The chain is built from TRBV29-1 and TRBJ2-1; possibly TRBD2 for D (5 bases). Trimming took off 8 bases at V and 3 bases at J, with 5 bases between the two ends. Germline CDR1 SQVTM, CDR2 ANQGSEA. The CDR3 length is 10 residues.

This rearrangement joins TRBV3-1 (or the pseudogene TRBV3-2) to TRBJ2-3, with 12 bases that match TRBD2. Trimming cost V 3 bases and J 3 bases; bases outside gene matches: 7. The CDR3 is made up of 17 amino acids. Germline values: CDR1 LGHDT, CDR2 YNNKEL (reference sequence). Written as DNA, the CDR3 is TGTGCCAGCAGCCATCTCCTAGCGGGGGGGTTGACAGATACGCAGTATTTT. This encodes CASSHLLAGGLTDTQYF.

The genes are TRBV3-1 (or the pseudogene TRBV3-2) and TRBJ2-2; 11 nucleotides agree with TRBD2. The germline CDR1 and CDR2 sequences are LGHDT and YNNKEL (reference sequence). The CDR3 runs to 14 residues. J gave up 6 bases and V 6 bases, and 3 bases lay outside the gene matches. Here the CDR3 reads CASRLAGVSGELFF. In DNA, the CDR3 is TGTGCCAGCAGACTAGCGGGAGTTTCCGGGGAGCTGTTTTTT.

This sequence joins TRBV5-1 and TRBJ2-1, with D perhaps matching TRBD1 (6 bases). Germline values: CDR1 SGHRS, CDR2 YFSETQ. The CDR3 loop spans 14 amino acids. V shed 4 bases and J shed 8 bases, with 16 bases lying between them. The CDR3: CASSTSTGVDEQFF. The CDR3 DNA sequence: TGCGCCAGCAGCACCTCGACAGGTGTCGATGAGCAGTTCTTC.

This clone was observed a handful of times. This chain connects TRBV2 to TRBJ2-2; no firm D call. The CDR3 loop spans 15 amino acids. Germline values: CDR1 SNHLY, CDR2 FYNNEI. V lost 4 bases, J lost 2 bases, and 11 bases lay in between. Here the CDR3 reads CASSALQANTGELFF. In DNA form, the CDR3 reads TGTGCCAGCAGTGCACTTCAGGCAAACACCGGGGAGCTGTTTTTT.

The J gene is TRBJ1-2, the V gene TRBV5-1; D is undetermined. The germline CDR1 and CDR2 sequences are SGHRS and YFSETQ. CDR3 length: 16 amino acids. Deletions cut 0 bases from V and 0 bases from J, with 12 bases between. The CDR3 is CASSLAVETPNYGYTF. CDR3 bases: TGCGCCAGCAGCTTGGCCGTAGAGACTCCTAACTATGGCTACACCTTC.

The J gene is TRBJ1-4, the V gene TRBV9, with 7 bases lining up with TRBD1. The CDR3 loop spans 15 amino acids. Per germline, CDR1 SGDLS and CDR2 YYNGEE. J was trimmed by 2 bases and V by 3 bases; bases with no gene match: 4. The CDR3 DNA reads TGTGCCAGCAGCGATGGGACAGCGACTAATGAAAAACTGTTTTTT. Encoded protein: CASSDGTATNEKLFF.

The chain has TRBV18 and TRBJ2-7; D not certain. In germline, CDR1 is KGHSH, CDR2 LQKENI. Deletions cut 3 bases from V and 2 bases from J, with 8 bases between. The CDR3 covers 13 residues. CDR3 in DNA: TGTGCCAGCTCACCGGTCGAGACCTACGAGCAGTACTTC. Translation gives CASSPVETYEQYF.

V usage is TRBV6-5 and J usage is TRBJ1-3; D is possibly TRBD1 (5 bases). This CDR3 has 15 residues. From germline, CDR1 is MNHEY and CDR2 SVGAGI. The V end lost 5 bases, the J end lost 5 bases, and 16 bases lay between the germline ends. The CDR3 sequence: CASSPGGGGRNTIYF. The CDR3 region has the DNA TGTGCCAGCAGTCCAGGTGGCGGGGGGAGAAACACCATATATTTT.

The CDR3 DNA is TGTGCCAGCAGCCCAACCGGACAGGGGTGGTTGGAGACCCAGTACTTC. Its protein product is CASSPTGQGWLETQYF. V and J are TRBV11-2 and TRBJ2-5; 9 bases line up with TRBD1. V trimming: 5 bases; J trimming: 5 bases; junction bases outside the gene matches: 12. The CDR3 consists of 16 residues. Germline V gene lookup returns CDR1 SGHAT and CDR2 FQNNGV.

Worth noting for this clone: It may be a read error: a sequence one base away is much more abundant. J is TRBJ2-7 and V is TRBV6-5; D gene unclear. Trimming stripped 9 bases from V and 0 bases from J, with 6 bases between. CDR3 length: 11 amino acids. Germline lookup yields CDR1 MNHEY and CDR2 SVGAGI. The CDR3 DNA sequence: TGTGCCAGTGACAACTCCTACGAGCAGTACTTC. Translation: CASDNSYEQYF.

This chain connects TRBV4-2 to TRBJ2-5; 10 nucleotides match TRBD1. This CDR3 region has 16 residues. Germline V gene data show CDR1 as LGHNA and CDR2 as YNFKEQ. V shed 4 bases and J 5 bases; nucleotides not matched to a gene: 10. Here the CDR3 DNA reads TGTGCCAGCAGCCGACGACAGGGGGCTTCCCGGGAGACCCAGTACTTC. Translating gives CASSRRQGASRETQYF.

The chain carries TRBV27 and TRBJ1-2, with TRBD1 matching over 7 bases. The CDR3 is 12 amino acids. The germline CDR1 and CDR2 sequences are MNHEY and SMNVEV (reference sequence). V lost 6 bases and J lost 10; bases outside the gene matches: 8. DNA for the CDR3: TGTGCCAGCAGCCGCGGAGGGGGCGACTACACCTTC. Its protein product is CASSRGGGDYTF.

The V call is TRBV29-1, the J call TRBJ2-3; 9 bases are shared with TRBD1. Germline V CDR1 and CDR2: SQVTM, ANQGSEA. Unmatched junction bases numbered 5, after V lost 3 bases and J lost 7 bases. This CDR3 comprises 13 residues. CDR3 in DNA: TGCAGCGTTGAGGGGGACAGGGCTTATACGCAGTATTTT. Protein: CSVEGDRAYTQYF.

The count of this clone is one. The V call is TRBV29-1, the J call TRBJ2-3, with D maybe TRBD2 (6 bases). The CDR3 sequence is 14 residues long. Germline V CDR1 and CDR2: SQVTM, ANQGSEA. V dropped 3 bases and J dropped 1 base, with 11 bases sitting between them. This CDR3 is CSVEQLAGTDTQYF. The DNA for the CDR3 is TGCAGCGTTGAGCAGTTAGCGGGCACAGATACGCAGTATTTT.